The source of this T cell receptor (beta chain) is a study of control samples from healthy donors and cancer patients (TCRdb year 2020). From the germline V gene (reference sequence), CDR1 is LGHDT and CDR2 is YNNKEL. From its cysteine to its phenylalanine, the CDR3 spans 12 amino acids. Just the 36-base CDR3 DNA is kept, in frame starting at base 1. V gives up 4 bases and J gives up 11 bases, and the segment between their germline ends measures 14 bases. Library generation was performed with the immunoSEQ multiplex PCR assay. Here the immuneACCESS table is served through TCRdb, limited to in-frame sequences with V and J called. Missing clones are a known gap in these copies; in checked studies unresolved V genes cover under half, and the rest lacks a known reason. In this sample the table shows about 69,000 clones, more than 75% of which occur a single time. The top ten hold around 2.8% of the sample.

Details on this clone: The antigen it recognizes is unknown. Per-base qualities were not stored, and no clone one base away is much larger.

The chain is assembled from TRBV3-1 (or the pseudogene TRBV3-2) and TRBJ1-1, and TRBD1 may be the D gene, going by 5 matching bases. This clonotype was sampled from a woman in her 50s with lung cancer. Material for sequencing was PBMCs. At the DNA level, the sequence is TGTGCCAGCAGCCCCAGGGAAGGGGCGGCTTTCTTT. It specifies CASSPREGAAFF.